Each of the 2 T cell receptor beta chains below was sequenced from the same sample in a study of metastatic and nonmetastatic thyroid tumors (dated by TCRdb to 2018 to 2020). No patient had received any treatment before thyroid surgery. Receptor amplification or capture employed PCR. The instrument given in TCRdb is Illumina HiSeq 4000. TCRdb reprocessed the public reads (quality trimming at Q25 with fastp, clone calling with MiXCR) and kept in-frame beta chains. The sample has approximately 21,000 clones on record, 20% to 25% of them singletons. The ten largest account for roughly 8% of the sample. Sequencing used adjacent normal tissue. The source is a female donor with papillary thyroid cancer or a benign thyroid nodule (not recorded which). Some clones in this sample may be carry-over from other donors' samples.

This clone is termed medium-sized (0.01 to 0.1%). V is TRBV11-2 and J is TRBJ2-7, with a possible D match to TRBD2 (6 bases). This CDR3 is 16 amino acids long. Trimming cost V 1 base and J 1 base, with 14 bases left between them. CDR1 and CDR2 (germline): SGHAT, FQNNGV. The CDR3 loop is CASSLGSGALSYEQYF. The CDR3 bases are TGTGCCAGCAGCTTAGGATCGGGAGCCTTATCCTACGAGCAGTACTTC.

This clone was observed a handful of times. The rearrangement joins TRBV10-3 to TRBJ2-7; the D is unclear. This CDR3 is 13 amino acids long. V dropped 3 bases and J dropped 3 bases, with 9 bases sitting between them. Per the germline V gene, CDR1 is ENHRY and CDR2 is SYGVKD. The CDR3 region has the DNA TGTGCCATCAGTGATGGGGTTGACTACGAGCAGTACTTC. Protein sequence: CAISDGVDYEQYF.